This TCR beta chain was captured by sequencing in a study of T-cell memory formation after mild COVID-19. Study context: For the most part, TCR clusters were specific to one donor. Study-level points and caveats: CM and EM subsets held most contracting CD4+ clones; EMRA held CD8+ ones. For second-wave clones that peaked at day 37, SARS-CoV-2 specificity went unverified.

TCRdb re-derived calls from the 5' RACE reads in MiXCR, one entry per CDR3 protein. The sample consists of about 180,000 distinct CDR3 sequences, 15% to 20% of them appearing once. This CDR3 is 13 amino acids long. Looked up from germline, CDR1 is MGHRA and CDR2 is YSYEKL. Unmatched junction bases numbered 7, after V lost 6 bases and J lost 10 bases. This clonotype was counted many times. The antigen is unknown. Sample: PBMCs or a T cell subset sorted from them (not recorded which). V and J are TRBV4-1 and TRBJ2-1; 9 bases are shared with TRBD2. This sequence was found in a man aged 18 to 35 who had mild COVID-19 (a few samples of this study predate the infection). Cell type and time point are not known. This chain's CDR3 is CASRGLASGEQFF. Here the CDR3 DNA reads TGCGCCAGCAGGGGACTAGCATCAGGGGAGCAGTTCTTC.